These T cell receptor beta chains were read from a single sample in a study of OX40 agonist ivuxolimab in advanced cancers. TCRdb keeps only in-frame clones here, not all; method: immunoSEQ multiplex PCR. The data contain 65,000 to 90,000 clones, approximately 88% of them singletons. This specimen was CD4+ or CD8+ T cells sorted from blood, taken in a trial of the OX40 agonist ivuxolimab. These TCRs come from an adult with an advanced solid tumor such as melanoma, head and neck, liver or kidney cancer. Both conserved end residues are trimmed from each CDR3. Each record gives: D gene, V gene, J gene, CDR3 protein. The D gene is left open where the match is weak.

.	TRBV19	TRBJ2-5	ASSPGGGGETQY
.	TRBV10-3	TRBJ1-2	AISERGVGKAYYGYT
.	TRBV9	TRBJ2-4	ASSVGTGEAHQKNIQY
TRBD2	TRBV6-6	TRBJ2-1	ASEYTSGGLGEQF
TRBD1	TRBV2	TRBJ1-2	ASSADRGRGYT
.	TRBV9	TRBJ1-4	ASSPRGSTNEKLF
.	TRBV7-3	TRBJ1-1	ASSLGALNTEAF
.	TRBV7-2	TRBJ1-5	ASSLAVADQPQH
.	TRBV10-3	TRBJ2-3	AISSEIERTDTQY
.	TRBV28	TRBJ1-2	GVQGSIYGYT
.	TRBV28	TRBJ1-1	ASSLVQGEAF
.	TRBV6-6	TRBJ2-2	ASRPQGSNTGELF
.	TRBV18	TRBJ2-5	ASSPVGLAQETQY
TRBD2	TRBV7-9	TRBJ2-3	ASSPGTSDPDTQY
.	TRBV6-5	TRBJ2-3	ASGRQLSTDTQY
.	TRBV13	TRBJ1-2	ASSSRVGSYGYT
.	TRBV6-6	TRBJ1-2	ASSNVRSYGYT
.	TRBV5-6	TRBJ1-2	ASSLGGQVDYGYT
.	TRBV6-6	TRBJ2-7	ASSYSQGYEQY
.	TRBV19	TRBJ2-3	ASSIRRGADTQY
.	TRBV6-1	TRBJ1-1	ASSEARLRSTEAF
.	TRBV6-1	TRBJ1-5	ASSEVSRGSNQPQH
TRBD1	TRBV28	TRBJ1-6	ASARDRVEGSPLH
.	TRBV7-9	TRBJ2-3	ASSLADTQY
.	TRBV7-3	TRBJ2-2	ASSSNRVHTGELF
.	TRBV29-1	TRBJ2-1	SVETGSDEQF
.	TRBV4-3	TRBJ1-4	ASSQGGATNEKLF